Presented here are 29 T cell receptor beta chains from one specimen sequenced in a study of T-cell reconstitution after alpha-beta-depleted transplantation in children. Molecular barcoding with unique molecular identifiers was used for the TCRbeta library. Each CDR3 protein is one row after TCRdb ran MiXCR on the PCR reads. The sample records 490,000 or so distinct CDR3 sequences, roughly an eighth being singletons. Sequencing used PBMCs from the stem cell graft donor, obtained from the stem cell graft. The receptors here all came from a human donor who donated a stem cell graft to a child with combined immunodeficiency.

The chain employs TRBV7-9 and TRBJ2-7; no firm D call. The CDR3 has 11 residues. Germline assignment: CDR1 SEHNR and CDR2 FQNEAQ (reference sequence). Trimming left V 8 bases short and J 5 bases short, with 10 bases between. CDR3 sequence reads: CASGFLHEQYF. CDR3 bases: TGTGCCAGCGGGTTCCTCCACGAGCAGTACTTC.

The CDR3 loop reads CASRKGAGTEAFF. The CDR3 region has the DNA TGTGCCAGCAGGAAGGGGGCGGGCACTGAAGCTTTCTTT. This chain uses TRBV25-1 with TRBJ1-1; 7 bases fit TRBD1. The CDR3 is 13 residues long. V gave up 6 bases and J gave up 4 bases; unmatched junction bases: 5. The V gene's germline CDR1 is MGHDK and CDR2 SYGVNS.

The rearrangement uses TRBV20-1 and TRBJ2-2; maybe TRBD1 (6 bases). The V end lost 5 bases, the J end lost 3 bases, and 22 bases lay between the germline ends. CDR3 length: 17 residues. Germline CDR1 reads DFQATT; CDR2 reads SNEGSKA (reference sequence). The CDR3, as DNA: TGCAGTGCTGCGTATCGGACAGTGGGAAGGTACACCGGGGAGCTGTTTTTT. It translates to CSAAYRTVGRYTGELFF.

This clonotype was counted many times. The J gene is TRBJ2-5, the V gene TRBV15; 7 bases align to TRBD2. The germline V gene has CDR1 LNHNV and CDR2 YYDKDF (reference sequence). V was clipped by 0 bases and J by 4 bases; unmatched bases: 5. This CDR3 spans 15 amino acids. As DNA, the CDR3 is TGTGCCACCAGCAGAGATCGGGGGGTTGGAGAGACCCAGTACTTC. This codes for CATSRDRGVGETQYF. Complete variable domain (other parts from reference TRBV15 and TRBJ2-5): DAMVIQNPRYQVTQFGKPVTLSCSQTLNHNVMYWYQQKSSQAPKLLFHYYDKDFNNEADTPDNFQSRRPNTSFCFLDIRSPGLGDTAMYLCATSRDRGVGETQYFGPGTRLLVL.

The chain joins TRBV4-3 to TRBJ2-5, with TRBD2 identical over 9 bases. Germline assignment: CDR1 LGHNA and CDR2 YSLEER. V lost 0 bases and J lost 5; bases outside the gene matches: 4. The CDR3 is 15 residues long. For the CDR3, the DNA is TGCGCCAGCAGCCAAGAGCGGGAGGGCCTTGAGACCCAGTACTTC. Protein: CASSQEREGLETQYF.

There are a few counts of this clonotype. This chain connects TRBV7-2 to TRBJ1-1; D may be TRBD1 (5 bases). The length of the CDR3 is 14 residues. Germline values: CDR1 SGHTA, CDR2 FQGNSA. V was trimmed by 2 bases and J by 11 bases, leaving 18 bases between them. In DNA form, the CDR3 reads TGTGCCAGCAGCTTAATGGGGCAGGGCTGGGGGGCTTTCTTT. Amino acid sequence: CASSLMGQGWGAFF.

This clonotype occurred a few times. The chain links TRBV27 to TRBJ2-1; 8 nucleotides match TRBD2. There are 15 residues in the CDR3. The germline V gene has CDR1 MNHEY and CDR2 SMNVEV (reference sequence). V lost 3 bases, J lost 4 bases, and 5 bases stayed unmatched. CDR3 sequence reads: CASSFLGTRYNEQFF. CDR3 in DNA: TGTGCCAGCAGTTTTCTGGGGACTAGGTACAATGAGCAGTTCTTC.

The chain uses TRBV12-5 and TRBJ2-3; 8 nucleotides line up with TRBD1. The J segment lost 4 bases and the V segment lost 1 base, leaving 4 bases of the junction unmatched. Germline CDR1 reads LGHNT; CDR2 reads FRNRAP. The CDR3 loop spans 15 amino acids. The CDR3 reads CASGLGTGRPDTQYF. The CDR3 DNA follows: TGTGCTAGTGGTTTGGGGACAGGGAGGCCAGATACGCAGTATTTT.

This clonotype turned up a few times. V is TRBV5-1 and J is TRBJ1-1, with TRBD1 matching 9 bases. Germline lookup yields CDR1 SGHRS and CDR2 YFSETQ. The length of the CDR3 is 15 residues. J lost 4 bases, V lost 4 bases, and 8 bases had no gene match. The CDR3 sequence is CASSPGTGSATEAFF. As DNA, the CDR3 is TGCGCCAGCAGCCCTGGGACAGGGTCGGCCACTGAAGCTTTCTTT.

This clonotype turned up a few times. The chain uses TRBV7-9 and TRBJ2-7; D unclear. V shed 5 bases and J shed 3 bases, with 11 bases lying between them. Germline V gene sequence: CDR1 SEHNR, CDR2 FQNEAQ (reference sequence). The length of the CDR3 is 13 residues. As DNA, the CDR3 is TGTGCCAGCAGCCGGACGGCCTTCTACGAGCAGTACTTC. Protein product: CASSRTAFYEQYF.

There are many counts of this clonotype. The chain carries TRBV9 and TRBJ2-7; a possible D gene is TRBD1 (5 bases). Looked up from germline, CDR1 is SGDLS and CDR2 is YYNGEE. This CDR3 region has 14 residues. V was pared by 2 bases and J by 5 bases, with 14 bases between. This CDR3 is CASSVGALQDEQYF. The CDR3, as DNA: TGTGCCAGCAGCGTGGGTGCGCTACAGGACGAGCAGTACTTC.

This clonotype has just a few counts. The rearrangement joins TRBV18 to TRBJ2-5; D uncertain. This CDR3 contains 15 residues. CDR1 is KGHSH, CDR2 LQKENI, per germline. Between the trimmed V and J ends, which lost 4 bases and 6 bases, there was a span of 18 bases. The CDR3 DNA reads TGTGCCAGCTCACGCCAATTCGCCGGGCAGCAGACCCAGTACTTC. Translation gives CASSRQFAGQQTQYF.

The rearrangement joins TRBV5-6 to TRBJ2-7; TRBD1 matches at 7 bases. The V gene end was trimmed by 7 bases and the J gene end by 2 bases; junction bases not matched to a gene: 3. CDR1 is SGHDT, CDR2 YYEEEE, per germline. The CDR3 is made up of 12 amino acids. The DNA for the CDR3 is TGTGCCAGCCGCGACAGGGCCTACGAGCAGTACTTC. Translation gives CASRDRAYEQYF.

This clonotype was seen more than once but under ten times. The chain couples TRBV6-1 to TRBJ2-7; 14 bases match TRBD2. Trimming removed 6 bases from V and 5 bases from J; junction bases left unmatched: 9. This CDR3 contains 16 residues. CDR1 and CDR2 (germline): MNHNS, SASEGT. The CDR3 protein is CASSAGTSGSIHEQYF. CDR3 DNA: TGTGCCAGCAGCGCCGGGACTAGCGGGAGTATCCACGAGCAGTACTTC.

This clonotype was detected many times. The CDR3 spells CASSYGGQGGYNEQFF. The CDR3 coding sequence is TGTGCCAGCAGTTATGGGGGGCAGGGCGGCTACAATGAGCAGTTCTTC. The chain couples TRBV27 to TRBJ2-1; either TRBD1 or TRBD2 may fit D (6 bases each). The CDR3 consists of 16 residues. The germline CDR1 and CDR2 sequences are MNHEY and SMNVEV (reference sequence). Trimming pared 4 bases from V and 3 bases from J, leaving 16 bases between.

The V gene is TRBV6-1, the J gene TRBJ1-2; 7 bases match TRBD1. CDR1 MNHNS and CDR2 SASEGT come from the germline V gene. Trimming removed 6 bases from V and 4 bases from J; junction bases left unmatched: 8. CDR3 length equals 14 residues. CDR3 sequence (DNA): TGTGCCAGCAGACGCCAGGGGGATAGCTATGGCTACACCTTC. It codes for CASRRQGDSYGYTF.

The V and J genes are TRBV6-5 and TRBJ1-2; the match to TRBD1 covers 7 bases. Germline loops: CDR1 MNHEY, CDR2 SVGAGI. Trimming removed 0 bases from V and 4 bases from J; junction bases left unmatched: 5. This CDR3 contains 15 residues. CDR3 nucleotides: TGTGCCAGCAGTTACTCTGGGACAGATCTCTATGGCTACACCTTC. Protein: CASSYSGTDLYGYTF.

The sample holds many counts of this clonotype. The chain has TRBV14 and TRBJ2-3; D ambiguous. The CDR3 is 13 amino acids. Germline CDR1 is SGHDN and CDR2 is FVKESK. The V end was cut by 4 bases, the J end by 4 bases, with 9 bases between. CDR3 coding DNA: TGTGCCAGCAGCCCTCGTATCCCAGATACGCAGTATTTT. Protein sequence: CASSPRIPDTQYF.

V is TRBV12-3 or TRBV12-4 and J is TRBJ2-7; TRBD1 or TRBD2 may be the D gene (5 bases each). Trimming stripped 6 bases from V and 0 bases from J, with 12 bases between. CDR3 length: 14 residues. CDR3 DNA: TGTGCCAGCAGCGGGGACGGTCACTCCTACGAGCAGTACTTC. Translating gives CASSGDGHSYEQYF.

This clonotype was found a few times. The J gene is TRBJ1-6, the V gene TRBV10-3, with D possibly TRBD1 on 5 matching bases. This CDR3 contains 16 residues. V lost 6 bases and J lost 0, with 12 bases in between. CDR1 ENHRY and CDR2 SYGVKD come from the germline V gene. CDR3 bases: TGTGCCATCAGGACAGTTGACAGCTCCTATAATTCACCCCTCCACTTT. Its protein is CAIRTVDSSYNSPLHF.

There are a few counts of this clonotype. This chain joins TRBV7-9 and TRBJ2-3; D is perhaps TRBD1 (6 bases). CDR1 SEHNR and CDR2 FQNEAQ come from the germline V gene (reference sequence). Trimming stripped 5 bases from V and 6 bases from J, with 21 bases between. This CDR3 region has 16 residues. CDR3 bases: TGTGCCAGCAGCCGCTTCAGGGGACATCCGCCGGATACGCAGTATTTT. Translation gives CASSRFRGHPPDTQYF.

This clonotype was detected a few times. The rearrangement joins TRBV7-9 to TRBJ1-1; D ambiguous. The CDR3 totals 13 residues. Trimming took off 6 bases at V and 1 base at J, with 9 bases between the two ends. From germline, CDR1 is SEHNR and CDR2 FQNEAQ (reference sequence). In nucleotides, the CDR3 is TGTGCCAGCAGGGACGGAGAGAACACTGAAGCTTTCTTT. Translation: CASRDGENTEAFF.

This clonotype was counted between two and nine times. The junction departs from germline at one end; a sequencing error may be responsible. The CDR3 DNA is TGTGCCAGCAGCCCCTCCGGGACAGGGGCGTGGGAAGGCTTC. Translation: CASSPSGTGAWEGF. The chain is built from TRBV6-1 and TRBJ2-7; 10 bases match TRBD1. Germline assignment: CDR1 MNHNS and CDR2 SASEGT. The CDR3 totals 14 residues.

This clonotype was counted a few times. This chain connects TRBV6-1 to TRBJ2-7; D is perhaps TRBD1 or TRBD2 (5 bases each). The ends were cut back, 6 bases at V and 5 bases at J, with 17 bases in the middle. There are 14 residues in the CDR3. The germline V gene has CDR1 MNHNS and CDR2 SASEGT. CDR3 in DNA: TGTGCCAGCAGCTCAACCGGGACGCCTAACGAGCAGTACTTC. It translates to CASSSTGTPNEQYF.

This clonotype occurred many times. The CDR3 sequence is CASSYLQGAYNEQFF. The CDR3 nucleotides are TGTGCCAGCAGTTATTTACAGGGGGCCTACAATGAGCAGTTCTTC. The chain is built from TRBV6-5 and TRBJ2-1; 8 nucleotides agree with TRBD1. Trimming took 3 bases from V and 2 from J; bases not matched to a gene: 3. CDR3 length: 15 residues. Germline CDR1 and CDR2: MNHEY and SVGAGI.

In its sample, this clonotype was seen many times. The chain combines TRBV12-3 or TRBV12-4 with TRBJ2-3, with TRBD1 matching over 8 bases. Trimming took 7 bases from V and 6 from J; bases not matched to a gene: 9. The CDR3 contains 14 residues. CDR3 sequence (DNA): TGTGCCAGCACCCCCCTGACAGGGGCCGATACGCAGTATTTT. It yields the protein CASTPLTGADTQYF.

V gene TRBV29-1 combines with J gene TRBJ2-7, with 7 bases matching TRBD1. J was trimmed by 2 bases and V by 7 bases; bases with no gene match: 8. CDR3 length: 13 residues. Germline V gene sequence: CDR1 SQVTM, CDR2 ANQGSEA. CDR3 residues: CSAVDRDPYEQYF. For the CDR3, the DNA is TGCAGCGCTGTTGACAGGGATCCCTACGAGCAGTACTTC.

This clonotype came up a few times. This sequence joins TRBV12-3 or TRBV12-4 and TRBJ1-5, with no clear D. The CDR3 consists of 14 residues. V lost 5 bases, J lost 0 bases, and 8 bases lay in between. DNA for the CDR3: TGTGCCAGCAGTCCGACTTATAGCAATCAGCCCCAGCATTTT. It yields the protein CASSPTYSNQPQHF.

This chain links TRBV6-5 with TRBJ2-1; tentative D call: TRBD2 (5 bases). The CDR3 has 14 residues. Looked up from germline, CDR1 is MNHEY and CDR2 is SVGAGI. The germline V and J ends were trimmed by 4 bases and 5 bases, with 12 bases remaining between them. CDR3 sequence (DNA): TGTGCCAGCAGTTTATTAGGAGGCGACAATGAGCAGTTCTTC. It translates to CASSLLGGDNEQFF.